Listed below are T cell receptor beta chains from one sample, sequenced in a study of graft-versus-host responses after intestinal transplantation. Libraries were prepared by immunoSEQ multiplex PCR; TCRdb keeps only in-frame clonotypes and omits some of them. The sample consists of some 64,000 clones, 90% of them appearing once. The antigens these receptors bind are not known. Specimen: unstimulated CD8+ T cells sorted from spleen or lymph node cells, collected before transplant. The receptors derive from a human donor who was the organ donor for an intestinal transplant. CDR3s include the opening cysteine and the closing phenylalanine or tryptophan. The D gene is left open where the match is weak. The listing skips clone size in some rows; elsewhere it reads once, few, many or a size class.

j_call v_call d_call clone_size cdr3_aa cdr3_nt
TRBJ2-1 TRBV27 . . CASSSGGWEQFF TGTGCCAGCAGTTCAGGAGGTTGGGAGCAGTTCTTC
TRBJ2-7 TRBV10-1 . . CASSEFGNEQYF TGCGCCAGCAGTGAATTCGGTAACGAGCAGTACTTC
TRBJ2-6 TRBV9 . . CASSVAPLTEFLAGANVLTF TGTGCCAGCAGCGTAGCCCCATTGACAGAGTTCCTAGCTGGGGCCAACGTCCTGACTTTC
TRBJ1-1 TRBV27 TRBD1 . CASRRTGENTEAFF TGTGCCAGCAGGAGAACAGGGGAGAACACTGAAGCTTTCTTT
TRBJ2-2 TRBV29-1 . . CSVTRLGELFF TGCAGCGTGACTCGGCTGGGGGAGCTGTTTTTT
TRBJ2-1 TRBV27 TRBD2 . CASSFLAGANEQFF TGTGCCAGCAGTTTTTTAGCGGGAGCCAATGAGCAGTTCTTC
TRBJ1-2 TRBV10-3 . . CAISDIDVGGRYGYTF TGTGCCATCAGTGACATCGACGTGGGGGGGAGGTATGGCTACACCTTC
TRBJ1-1 TRBV9 . . CASSSGTSPGTEAFF TGTGCCAGCAGCTCCGGGACAAGCCCGGGCACTGAAGCTTTCTTT
TRBJ1-3 TRBV19 TRBD1 . CASSIVRDRGNTIYF TGTGCCAGTAGTATAGTCCGGGACAGGGGAAACACCATATATTTT
TRBJ2-1 TRBV4-3 TRBD2 . CASSQAQGVASGAYNEQFF TGCGCCAGCAGCCAAGCTCAGGGCGTCGCTAGCGGGGCCTACAATGAGCAGTTCTTC
TRBJ2-1 TRBV5-4 . . CASSTPGGVYNEQFF TGTGCCAGCAGCACCCCCGGCGGGGTTTACAATGAGCAGTTCTTC
TRBJ2-7 TRBV4-2 TRBD2 . CASSQPGVAGEEQYF TGTGCCAGCAGCCAACCCGGGGTAGCGGGAGAGGAGCAGTACTTC
TRBJ2-3 TRBV4-1 . . CASSQDSVTTDTQYF TGCGCCAGCAGCCAAGATAGCGTCACCACAGATACGCAGTATTTT
TRBJ2-1 TRBV18 TRBD2 once CASSPTLAGGSDEQFF TGTGCCAGCTCACCGACTCTAGCGGGAGGTTCTGATGAGCAGTTCTTC
TRBJ1-3 TRBV4-1 . once CASSQEGGLYSGNTIYF TGCGCCAGCAGCCAAGAGGGGGGACTGTACTCTGGAAACACCATATATTTT
TRBJ2-7 TRBV27 TRBD2 . CASRWGGSSYEQYF TGTGCCAGCAGGTGGGGCGGGAGCTCCTACGAGCAGTACTTC
TRBJ1-4 TRBV4-2 . . CASSQYRADEKLFF TGTGCCAGCAGCCAATACAGGGCGGACGAAAAACTGTTTTTT
TRBJ2-3 TRBV6-1 . . CASSEEWELLPVTDTQYF TGTGCCAGCAGTGAAGAATGGGAGCTACTACCCGTCACAGATACGCAGTATTTT
TRBJ1-2 TRBV9 TRBD1 few CASSVGYRGHWGYTF TGTGCCAGCAGCGTAGGTTACAGGGGGCACTGGGGCTACACCTTC
TRBJ2-7 TRBV4-2 TRBD2 few CASSPGREPYEQYF TGTGCCAGCAGCCCCGGGCGGGAGCCCTACGAGCAGTACTTC
TRBJ2-1 TRBV29-1 . . CSVPPQAPYNEQFF TGCAGCGTCCCCCCCCAGGCTCCCTACAATGAGCAGTTCTTC
TRBJ2-7 TRBV29-1 TRBD2 . CSVEGPGGEQYF TGCAGCGTTGAAGGCCCGGGGGGGGAGCAGTACTTC
TRBJ2-2 TRBV28 TRBD2 . CASSFAGENTGELFF TGTGCCAGCAGTTTCGCGGGGGAGAACACCGGGGAGCTGTTTTTT
TRBJ1-2 TRBV7-9 TRBD1 . CASSLAKDRANYGYTF TGTGCCAGCAGCTTAGCGAAGGACAGGGCTAACTATGGCTACACCTTC
TRBJ1-5 TRBV28 TRBD1 once CASITMDGQAQDQPQHF TGTGCCAGCATCACCATGGACGGACAGGCCCAAGATCAGCCCCAGCATTTT
TRBJ2-7 TRBV13 TRBD1 . CASSGDRADEQYF TGTGCCAGCAGCGGGGACAGGGCAGACGAGCAGTACTTC
TRBJ2-2 TRBV6-4 TRBD2 . CASSDTWEAGVGKGELFF TGTGCCAGCAGTGACACCTGGGAAGCGGGAGTCGGGAAGGGGGAGCTGTTTTTT
TRBJ2-5 TRBV19 TRBD1 few CASSVTGESGYETQYF TGTGCCAGTAGTGTGACAGGGGAAAGCGGGTATGAGACCCAGTACTTC
TRBJ2-1 TRBV28 TRBD1 . CASSLGGTGNEQFF TGTGCCAGCAGTTTAGGAGGGACAGGCAATGAGCAGTTCTTC
TRBJ2-3 TRBV28 TRBD1 . CASSSDRETLGTDTQYF TGTGCCAGCAGTTCCGACAGGGAAACCCTTGGAACAGATACGCAGTATTTT
TRBJ2-5 TRBV30 . . CAWRAGGEETQYF TGTGCCTGGAGGGCCGGCGGCGAAGAGACCCAGTACTTC
TRBJ2-7 TRBV28 . . CASSIIRVRGGEQYF TGTGCCAGCAGTATCATCAGGGTAAGGGGTGGCGAGCAGTACTTC
TRBJ1-2 TRBV29-1 TRBD1 once CSVVGGQGPNYGYTF TGCAGCGTTGTTGGTGGACAGGGCCCTAACTATGGCTACACCTTC
TRBJ2-7 TRBV23-1 TRBD1 . CASSHQTGGAAYEQYF TGCGCCAGCAGTCACCAGACAGGGGGCGCCGCGTACGAGCAGTACTTC
TRBJ2-7 TRBV7-2 TRBD2 . CASRQRGSSYEQYF TGTGCCAGCAGACAGCGGGGTAGCTCCTACGAGCAGTACTTC
TRBJ2-7 TRBV13 . few CASSSWGRRNF TGTGCCAGCAGCTCCTGGGGGCGAAGAAACTTC
TRBJ2-1 TRBV9 TRBD2 . CASSVDPGLAGWNEQFF TGTGCCAGCAGCGTAGACCCTGGGCTAGCGGGGTGGAATGAGCAGTTCTTC